Listed here are 23 T cell receptor beta chains from one sample, sequenced in a study of blood T cell repertoires in COVID-19. Sequencing was performed with immunoSEQ multiplex PCR; in TCRdb, only in-frame clones are kept and a portion is missing. This sample has 100,000 to 150,000 clones, with almost 85% found just once. Material for sequencing was peripheral blood. These receptors all come from a woman aged 30 to 39 who had recovered from COVID-19.

This clone was seen only once. CDR3 in amino acids: CASSPTSGRASDTQYF. As DNA, the CDR3 is TGTGCCAGCAGCCCGACTAGCGGGAGGGCATCAGATACGCAGTATTTT. V gene TRBV7-2 combines with J gene TRBJ2-3; the match to TRBD2 covers 14 bases. CDR1 is SGHTA and CDR2 is FQGNSA in the germline V gene. CDR3 length: 16 amino acids. Germline trimming cut 5 bases from V and 4 bases from J; bases unmatched to any gene: 5.

This clone was observed once. The genes are TRBV4-1 and TRBJ2-7; D possibly corresponds to TRBD2 (5 bases). The CDR3 covers 15 residues. Trimming removed 6 bases at V and 3 bases at J, with 18 bases between. Looked up from germline, CDR1 is MGHRA and CDR2 is YSYEKL. This CDR3 is CASSMRAAPSYEQYF. The CDR3 DNA sequence: TGCGCCAGCAGTATGAGGGCTGCCCCAAGCTACGAGCAGTACTTC.

For the CDR3, the DNA is TGTGCCAGCAGCCGAGGGACAGGCCCCTACGAGCAGTACTTC. Translating gives CASSRGTGPYEQYF. V and J are TRBV14 and TRBJ2-7; 8 bases are shared with TRBD1. This CDR3 comprises 14 residues. Germline V CDR1 and CDR2: SGHDN, FVKESK. V was clipped by 4 bases and J by 2 bases; unmatched bases: 4.

This chain connects TRBV5-6 to TRBJ1-6, with D uncertain. This CDR3 region has 14 residues. CDR1 and CDR2 from the germline V gene are SGHDT and YYEEEE. The germline V and J ends were trimmed by 2 bases and 10 bases, with 13 bases remaining between them. The chain's CDR3 is CASSFSRFKSPLHF. CDR3 DNA sequence: TGTGCCAGCAGCTTTAGCAGATTTAAATCACCCCTCCACTTT.

The rearrangement joins TRBV3-1 (or the pseudogene TRBV3-2) to TRBJ1-5; no clear D. The V end lost 2 bases, the J end lost 6 bases, and 11 bases lay between the germline ends. The germline gives CDR1 LGHDT, CDR2 YNNKEL (reference sequence). The CDR3 runs to 14 residues. CDR3 DNA sequence: TGTGCCAGCAGCCAATATTCCGGCGGTCAGCCCCAGCATTTT. Protein: CASSQYSGGQPQHF.

The chain uses TRBV6-1 and TRBJ2-1; D not resolved. Germline lookup yields CDR1 MNHNS and CDR2 SASEGT. The V end lost 4 bases, the J end lost 7 bases, and 17 bases lay between the germline ends. The CDR3 length is 15 residues. Written as DNA, the CDR3 is TGTGCCAGCAGTGGAGCTCTCGAGAGTGTTAATGAGCAGTTCTTC. It is translated as CASSGALESVNEQFF.

This rearrangement joins TRBV12-5 to TRBJ1-6; 7 bases are a match to TRBD1. The CDR3 spans 17 residues. The V gene end was trimmed by 0 bases and the J gene end by 5 bases; junction bases not matched to a gene: 7. Per the germline V gene, CDR1 is LGHNT and CDR2 is FRNRAP. The CDR3 region has the DNA TGTGCTAGTGGTTTGGTACCTACGGGACAGCATAATTCACCCCTCCACTTT. This translates into CASGLVPTGQHNSPLHF.

This clone occurred once. This chain links TRBV6-1 with TRBJ2-7; D ambiguous. Per germline, CDR1 MNHNS and CDR2 SASEGT. The CDR3 extends over 13 amino acids. Trimming took off 0 bases at V and 5 bases at J, with 8 bases between the two ends. CDR3: CASSEARLDEQYF. The CDR3 DNA sequence: TGTGCCAGCAGTGAAGCTAGGCTAGACGAGCAGTACTTC.

The chain uses TRBV11-2 and TRBJ2-7; 7 bases align to TRBD2. The CDR3 runs to 16 residues. Germline-derived CDR1 and CDR2 are SGHAT and FQNNGV. V lost 6 bases to trimming and J lost 2 bases; unmatched junction nucleotides: 13. This CDR3 is CASSLPLAPPPYEQYF. Written as DNA, the CDR3 is TGTGCCAGCAGTCTACCACTAGCGCCTCCCCCCTACGAGCAGTACTTC.

V and J are TRBV20-1 and TRBJ2-7, with 11 bases matching TRBD1. With V trimmed by 3 bases and J by 3 bases, 4 bases remained unmatched. The germline gives CDR1 DFQATT, CDR2 SNEGSKA (reference sequence). The CDR3 contains 14 residues. The CDR3 here is CSASAGTGGYEQYF. Here the CDR3 DNA reads TGCAGTGCTAGTGCTGGGACAGGGGGCTACGAGCAGTACTTC.

The V gene is TRBV9, the J gene TRBJ2-3, with 14 bases aligning to TRBD2. The germline V gene encodes CDR1 SGDLS and CDR2 YYNGEE. V lost 4 bases to trimming and J lost 4 bases; unmatched junction nucleotides: 11. CDR3 length: 18 residues. CDR3: CASSPRGLAGGFSDTQYF. The CDR3 bases are TGTGCCAGCAGCCCGCGAGGACTAGCGGGGGGTTTTTCAGATACGCAGTATTTT.

The V gene is TRBV18, the J gene TRBJ2-1; perhaps TRBD2 as D (6 bases). V lost 5 bases to trimming and J lost 5 bases, with 16 bases between them. CDR1 and CDR2 (germline): KGHSH, LQKENI. The CDR3 sequence is 15 residues long. The CDR3: CASSTSRRVNNEQFF. The CDR3 nucleotides read TGTGCCAGCTCAACCTCACGGAGGGTGAACAATGAGCAGTTCTTC.

V usage is TRBV7-2 and J usage is TRBJ2-5, with 10 positions matching TRBD2. V shed 3 bases, J shed 2 bases, and the junction held 3 bases outside the gene matches. Germline loops: CDR1 SGHTA, CDR2 FQGNSA. This CDR3 is built from 15 residues. The CDR3 is CASSFRTSGQETQYF. The CDR3 DNA reads TGTGCCAGCAGCTTCCGGACTAGCGGACAAGAGACCCAGTACTTC.

V is TRBV7-2 and J is TRBJ2-5; 12 bases are shared with TRBD2. Germline V CDR1 and CDR2: SGHTA, FQGNSA. V lost 5 bases, J lost 1 base, and 2 bases stayed unmatched. The CDR3 spans 15 residues. CDR3 amino acids: CASSRTSGVQETQYF. The CDR3 DNA follows: TGTGCCAGCAGCCGGACTAGCGGGGTCCAAGAGACCCAGTACTTC.

V is TRBV7-2 and J is TRBJ2-1, with 7 bases aligning to TRBD2. This CDR3 has 15 amino acids. With 4 bases clipped from V and 0 bases from J, the junction kept 3 bases outside the gene matches. From germline, CDR1 is SGHTA and CDR2 FQGNSA. CDR3 nucleotides: TGTGCCAGCAGCTCGACGGGGGGCTCCTACAATGAGCAGTTCTTC. Translation: CASSSTGGSYNEQFF.

V usage is TRBV6-1 and J usage is TRBJ2-7; unclear D gene. Per the germline V gene, CDR1 is MNHNS and CDR2 is SASEGT. V gave up 1 base and J gave up 5 bases, with 12 bases separating them. CDR3 length: 14 residues. CDR3: CASSEVHQYNEQYF. DNA of the CDR3: TGTGCCAGCAGTGAAGTTCACCAATACAACGAGCAGTACTTC.

The genes are TRBV19 and TRBJ2-1; 11 nucleotides align to TRBD2. The germline V gene has CDR1 LNHDA and CDR2 SQIVND (reference sequence). CDR3 length: 15 amino acids. V was pared by 5 bases and J by 7 bases, with 7 bases of the junction left unmatched. The DNA of the CDR3 is TGTGCCAGTAGTTCTACTAGCGGGGGATTTAATGAGCAGTTCTTC. This encodes CASSSTSGGFNEQFF.

The V call is TRBV2, the J call TRBJ2-1, with a tentative D call TRBD1 (5 bases). V lost 6 bases to trimming and J lost 4 bases, with 10 bases between them. CDR3 length: 13 amino acids. Germline assignment: CDR1 SNHLY and CDR2 FYNNEI. The CDR3 sequence: CASSPTAYNEQFF. As DNA, the CDR3 is TGTGCCAGCAGCCCGACAGCGTACAATGAGCAGTTCTTC.

J is TRBJ2-2 and V is TRBV6-5; 9 bases are a match to TRBD1. This CDR3 region has 14 residues. V dropped 4 bases and J dropped 7; count of bases not matched to a gene: 4. Germline V gene data show CDR1 as MNHEY and CDR2 as SVGAGI. The CDR3 region has the DNA TGTGCCAGCAGTTCCGGGACAGGGATCGGGGAGCTGTTTTTT. The encoded protein is CASSSGTGIGELFF.

The rearrangement uses TRBV18 and TRBJ2-3, with 13 bases that match TRBD2. The CDR3 runs 15 residues. Per the germline V gene, CDR1 is KGHSH and CDR2 is LQKENI. J was trimmed by 6 bases and V by 3 bases; bases with no gene match: 3. In DNA, the CDR3 is TGTGCCAGCTCACCTGGACTAGCGGGAGCGGATACGCAGTATTTT. As protein: CASSPGLAGADTQYF. The full variable domain, completed using reference TRBV18 and TRBJ2-3, is NAGVMQNPRHLVRRRGQEARLRCSPMKGHSHVYWYRQLPEEGLKFMVYLQKENIIDESGMPKERFSAEFPKEGPSILRIQQVVRGDSAAYFCASSPGLAGADTQYFGPGTRLTVL.

The chain uses TRBV10-1 and TRBJ2-3, with 8 bases aligning to TRBD1. The CDR3 extends over 18 amino acids. The germline gives CDR1 WNHNN, CDR2 SYGVQD (reference sequence). V lost 0 bases, J lost 1 base, and 9 bases stayed unmatched. The CDR3, as DNA: TGCGCCAGCAGTGAGTCGGTGGCAGGGGGCTTTGGCACAGATACGCAGTATTTT. Residues: CASSESVAGGFGTDTQYF.

The chain has TRBV6-1 and TRBJ2-7; 8 nucleotides match TRBD1. Germline V gene sequence: CDR1 MNHNS, CDR2 SASEGT. There are 16 residues in the CDR3. With 2 bases clipped from V and 4 bases from J, the junction kept 10 bases outside the gene matches. This CDR3 is CASSESLGTGAYEQYF. Here the CDR3 DNA reads TGTGCCAGCAGTGAATCTTTGGGGACAGGAGCTTACGAGCAGTACTTC.

The V gene is TRBV18, the J gene TRBJ2-7; TRBD1 is a possible D gene (6 bases). The CDR3 is made up of 15 amino acids. V dropped 6 bases and J dropped 0 bases, with 15 bases sitting between them. Per the germline V gene, CDR1 is KGHSH and CDR2 is LQKENI. CDR3 DNA sequence: TGTGCCAGCTCCAAACGGACAGAGAGCTCCTACGAGCAGTACTTC. Protein sequence: CASSKRTESSYEQYF.